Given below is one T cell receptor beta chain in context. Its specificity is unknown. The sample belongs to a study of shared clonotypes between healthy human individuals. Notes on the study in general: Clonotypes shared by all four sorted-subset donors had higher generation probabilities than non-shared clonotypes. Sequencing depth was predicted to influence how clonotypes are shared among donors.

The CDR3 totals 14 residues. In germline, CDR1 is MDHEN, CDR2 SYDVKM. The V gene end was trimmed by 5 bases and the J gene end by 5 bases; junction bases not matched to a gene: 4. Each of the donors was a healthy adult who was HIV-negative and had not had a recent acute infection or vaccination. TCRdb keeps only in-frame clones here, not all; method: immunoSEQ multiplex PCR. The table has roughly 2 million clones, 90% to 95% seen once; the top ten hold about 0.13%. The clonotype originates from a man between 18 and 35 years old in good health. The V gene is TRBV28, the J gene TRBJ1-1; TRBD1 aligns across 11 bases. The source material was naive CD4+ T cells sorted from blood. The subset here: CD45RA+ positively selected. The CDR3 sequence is CASSRGDRGTEAFF. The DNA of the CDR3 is TGTGCCAGCAGTCGAGGGGACAGGGGGACTGAAGCTTTCTTT.